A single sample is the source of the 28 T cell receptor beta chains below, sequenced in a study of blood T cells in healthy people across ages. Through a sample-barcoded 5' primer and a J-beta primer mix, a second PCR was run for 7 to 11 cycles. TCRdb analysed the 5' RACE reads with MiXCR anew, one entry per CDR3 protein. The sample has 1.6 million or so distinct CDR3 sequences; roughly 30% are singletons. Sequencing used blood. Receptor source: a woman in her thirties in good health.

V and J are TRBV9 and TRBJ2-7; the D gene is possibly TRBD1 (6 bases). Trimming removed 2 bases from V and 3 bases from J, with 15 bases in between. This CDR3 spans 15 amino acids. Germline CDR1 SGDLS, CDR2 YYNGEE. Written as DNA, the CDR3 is TGTGCCAGCAGCGTGAGGTCGACAGGTTTCTACGAGCAGTACTTC. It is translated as CASSVRSTGFYEQYF.

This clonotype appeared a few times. The CDR3 nucleotides read TGTGCCAGCAGTGATGACGGGGGGGCCAAAAACATTCAGTACTTC. Protein sequence: CASSDDGGAKNIQYF. The chain links TRBV25-1 to TRBJ2-4, with 7 bases lining up with TRBD2. This CDR3 has 15 amino acids. Per germline, CDR1 MGHDK and CDR2 SYGVNS. The V gene end was trimmed by 3 bases and the J gene end by 1 base; junction bases not matched to a gene: 3. Full variable domain (rest looked up from reference TRBV25-1 and TRBJ2-4): EADIYQTPRYLVIGTGKKITLECSQTMGHDKMYWYQQDPGMELHLIHYSYGVNSTEKGDLSSESTVSRIRTEHFPLTLESARPSHTSQYLCASSDDGGAKNIQYFGAGTRLSVL.

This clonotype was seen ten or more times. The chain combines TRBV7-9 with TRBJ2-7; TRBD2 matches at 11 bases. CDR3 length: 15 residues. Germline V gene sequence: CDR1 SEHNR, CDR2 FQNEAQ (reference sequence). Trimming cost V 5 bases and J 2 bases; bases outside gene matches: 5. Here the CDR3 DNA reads TGTGCCAGCAGCGCCCTTAGCGGGGGGGCCTACGAGCAGTACTTC. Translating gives CASSALSGGAYEQYF. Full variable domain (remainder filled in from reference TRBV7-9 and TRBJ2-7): DTGVSQNPRHKITKRGQNVTFRCDPISEHNRLYWYRQTLGQGPEFLTYFQNEAQLEKSRLLSDRFSAERPKGSFSTLEIQRTEQGDSAMYLCASSALSGGAYEQYFGPGTRLTVT.

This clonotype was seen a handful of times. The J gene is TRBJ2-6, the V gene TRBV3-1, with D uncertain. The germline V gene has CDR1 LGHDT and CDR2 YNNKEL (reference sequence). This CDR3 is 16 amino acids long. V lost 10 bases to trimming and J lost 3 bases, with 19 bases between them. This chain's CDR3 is CATERRLTFGANVLTF. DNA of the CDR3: TGTGCCACTGAGAGGCGTCTAACTTTTGGGGCCAACGTCCTGACTTTC.

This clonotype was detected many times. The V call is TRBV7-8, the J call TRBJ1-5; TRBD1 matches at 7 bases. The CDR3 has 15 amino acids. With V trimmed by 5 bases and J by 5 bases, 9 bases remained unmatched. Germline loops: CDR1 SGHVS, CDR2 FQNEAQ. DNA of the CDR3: TGTGCCAGCAGCATTCGACAGGGCTGGGATCAGCCCCAGCATTTT. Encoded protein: CASSIRQGWDQPQHF.

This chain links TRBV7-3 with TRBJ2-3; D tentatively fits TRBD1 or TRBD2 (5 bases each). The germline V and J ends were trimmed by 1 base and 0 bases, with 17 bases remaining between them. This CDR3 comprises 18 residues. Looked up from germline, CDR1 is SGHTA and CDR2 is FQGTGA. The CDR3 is CASSLRGIGTGSTDTQYF. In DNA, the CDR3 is TGTGCCAGCAGCTTAAGAGGCATCGGGACGGGAAGCACAGATACGCAGTATTTT.

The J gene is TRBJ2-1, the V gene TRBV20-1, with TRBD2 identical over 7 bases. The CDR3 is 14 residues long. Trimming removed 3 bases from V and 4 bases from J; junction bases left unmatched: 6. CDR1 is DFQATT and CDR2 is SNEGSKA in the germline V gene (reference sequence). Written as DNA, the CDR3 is TGCAGTGCTAGCCGACCGGGGGGTTACAATGAGCAGTTCTTC. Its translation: CSASRPGGYNEQFF.

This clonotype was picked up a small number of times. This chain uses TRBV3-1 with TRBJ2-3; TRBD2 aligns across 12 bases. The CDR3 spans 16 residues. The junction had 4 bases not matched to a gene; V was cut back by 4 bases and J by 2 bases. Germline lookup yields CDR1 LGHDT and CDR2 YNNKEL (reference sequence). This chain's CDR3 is CASSRTSGTHTDTQYF. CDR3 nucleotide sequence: TGTGCCAGCAGCCGGACTAGCGGGACTCACACAGATACGCAGTATTTT.

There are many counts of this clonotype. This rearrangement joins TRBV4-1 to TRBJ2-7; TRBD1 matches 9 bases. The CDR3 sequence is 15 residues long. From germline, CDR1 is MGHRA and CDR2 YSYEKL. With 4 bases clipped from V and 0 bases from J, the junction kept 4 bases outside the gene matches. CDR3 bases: TGCGCCAGCAGCCTCGACAGGGGGACCTCCTACGAGCAGTACTTC. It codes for CASSLDRGTSYEQYF.

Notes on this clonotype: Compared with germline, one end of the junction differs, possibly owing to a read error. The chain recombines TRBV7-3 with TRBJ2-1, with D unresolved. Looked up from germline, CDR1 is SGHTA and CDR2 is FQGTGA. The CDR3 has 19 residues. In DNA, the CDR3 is TGTACCAGCAGCTTAAGTGGGCAGCCACCTTTTAGCTCCTACAATGAGCAGTTCTTC. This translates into CTSSLSGQPPFSSYNEQFF. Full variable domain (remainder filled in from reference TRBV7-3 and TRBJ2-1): GAGVSQTPSNKVTEKGKYVELRCDPISGHTALYWYRQSLGQGPEFLIYFQGTGAADDSGLPNDRFFAVRPEGSVSTLKIQRTERGDSAVYLCTSSLSGQPPFSSYNEQFFGPGTRLTVL.

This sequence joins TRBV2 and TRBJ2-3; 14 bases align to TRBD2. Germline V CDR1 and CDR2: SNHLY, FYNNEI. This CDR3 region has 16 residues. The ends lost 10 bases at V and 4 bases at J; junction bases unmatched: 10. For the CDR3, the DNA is TGTGCCAACAGGAAGACTAGCGGGGGGGCCGCAGATACGCAGTATTTT. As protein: CANRKTSGGAADTQYF.

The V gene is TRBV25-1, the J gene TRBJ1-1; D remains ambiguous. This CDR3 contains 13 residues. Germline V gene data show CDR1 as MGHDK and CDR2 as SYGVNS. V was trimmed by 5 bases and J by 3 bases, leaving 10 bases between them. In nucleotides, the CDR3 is TGTGCCAGCAGTAGTCGGTGGGACACTGAAGCTTTCTTT. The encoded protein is CASSSRWDTEAFF.

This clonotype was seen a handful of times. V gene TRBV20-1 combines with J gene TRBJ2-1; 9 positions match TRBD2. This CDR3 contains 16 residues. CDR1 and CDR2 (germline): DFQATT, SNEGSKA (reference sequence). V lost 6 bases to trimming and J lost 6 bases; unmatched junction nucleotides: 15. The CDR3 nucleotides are TGCAGTGCCCAGGCCGGACGAGCGGGGGGCATCAATGAGCAGTTCTTC. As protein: CSAQAGRAGGINEQFF.

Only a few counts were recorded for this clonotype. The CDR3 nucleotides are TGTGCCAGCAGTTACTCTGCACGGATTAATGGAAAAGAGACCCAGTACTTC. It encodes CASSYSARINGKETQYF. The chain recombines TRBV6-6 with TRBJ2-5; D ambiguous. From germline, CDR1 is MNHNY and CDR2 SVGAGI (reference sequence). The CDR3 sequence is 17 residues long. The V and J ends lost 0 bases and 3 bases respectively, with 17 bases between them.

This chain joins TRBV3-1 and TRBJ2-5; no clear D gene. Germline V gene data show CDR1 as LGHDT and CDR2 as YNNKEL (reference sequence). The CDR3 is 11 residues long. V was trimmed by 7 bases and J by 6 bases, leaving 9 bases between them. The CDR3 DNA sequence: TGTGCCAGCACGCACAGCAAGACCCAGTACTTC. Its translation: CASTHSKTQYF.

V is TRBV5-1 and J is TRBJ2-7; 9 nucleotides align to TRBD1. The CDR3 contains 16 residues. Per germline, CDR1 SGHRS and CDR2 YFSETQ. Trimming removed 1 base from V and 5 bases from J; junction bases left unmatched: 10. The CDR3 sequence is CASSLIVGQGSHEQYF. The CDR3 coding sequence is TGCGCCAGCAGCTTGATCGTTGGACAGGGGTCCCACGAGCAGTACTTC.

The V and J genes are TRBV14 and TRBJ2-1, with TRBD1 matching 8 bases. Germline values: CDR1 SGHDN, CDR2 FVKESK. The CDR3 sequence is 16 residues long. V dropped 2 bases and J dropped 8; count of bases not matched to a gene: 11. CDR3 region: CASSQLGQGVSDEQFF. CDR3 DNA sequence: TGTGCCAGCAGCCAATTAGGACAGGGCGTAAGCGATGAGCAGTTCTTC. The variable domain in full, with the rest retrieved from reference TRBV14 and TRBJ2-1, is EAGVTQFPSHSVIEKGQTVTLRCDPISGHDNLYWYRRVMGKEIKFLLHFVKESKQDESGMPNNRFLAERTGGTYSTLKVQPAELEDSGVYFCASSQLGQGVSDEQFFGPGTRLTVL.

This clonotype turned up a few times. Here the CDR3 DNA reads TGCAGTGCCCAGCATAGGACTAGCGGGAGGGCCGTCAAAAACATTCAGTACTTC. It specifies CSAQHRTSGRAVKNIQYF. The genes are TRBV20-1 and TRBJ2-4; 15 bases align to TRBD2. Trimming removed 6 bases from V and 3 bases from J; junction bases left unmatched: 12. The CDR3 consists of 18 residues. Germline CDR1 is DFQATT and CDR2 is SNEGSKA (reference sequence).

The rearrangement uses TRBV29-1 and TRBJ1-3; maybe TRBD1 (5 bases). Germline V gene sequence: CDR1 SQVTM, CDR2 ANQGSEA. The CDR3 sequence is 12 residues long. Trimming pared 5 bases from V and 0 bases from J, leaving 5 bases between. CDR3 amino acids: CSVTGSGNTIYF. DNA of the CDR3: TGCAGCGTTACAGGCTCTGGAAACACCATATATTTT.

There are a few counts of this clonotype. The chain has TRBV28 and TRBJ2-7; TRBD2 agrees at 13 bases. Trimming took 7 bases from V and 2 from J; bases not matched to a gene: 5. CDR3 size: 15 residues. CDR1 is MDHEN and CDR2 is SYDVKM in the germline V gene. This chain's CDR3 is CASKVGLAGAYEQYF. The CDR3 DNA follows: TGTGCCAGCAAGGTCGGACTAGCGGGAGCCTACGAGCAGTACTTC.

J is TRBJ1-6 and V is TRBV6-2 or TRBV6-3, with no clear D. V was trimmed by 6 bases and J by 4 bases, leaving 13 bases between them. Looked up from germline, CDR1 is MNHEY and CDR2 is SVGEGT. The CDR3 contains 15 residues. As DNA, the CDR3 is TGTGCCAGCAGCTCCGGAGATTTTTATAATTCACCCCTCCACTTT. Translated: CASSSGDFYNSPLHF.

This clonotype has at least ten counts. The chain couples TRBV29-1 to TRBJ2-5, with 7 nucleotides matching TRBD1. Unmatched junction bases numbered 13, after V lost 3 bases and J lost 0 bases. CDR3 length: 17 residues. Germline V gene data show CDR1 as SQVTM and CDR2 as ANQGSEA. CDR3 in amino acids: CSVEERVGQLYQETQYF. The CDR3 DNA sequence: TGCAGCGTTGAGGAGCGCGTGGGACAGCTGTACCAAGAGACCCAGTACTTC.

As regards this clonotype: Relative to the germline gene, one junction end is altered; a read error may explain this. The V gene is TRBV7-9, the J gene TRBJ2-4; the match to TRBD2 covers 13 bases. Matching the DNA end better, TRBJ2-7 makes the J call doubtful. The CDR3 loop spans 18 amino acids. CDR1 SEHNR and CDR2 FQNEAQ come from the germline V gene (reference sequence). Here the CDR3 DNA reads TGTGCCAACAGCCCCCGACTAGCGGGAGGCCCCCTCGCCTACGAGCAGTACTTC. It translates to CANSPRLAGGPLAYEQYF.

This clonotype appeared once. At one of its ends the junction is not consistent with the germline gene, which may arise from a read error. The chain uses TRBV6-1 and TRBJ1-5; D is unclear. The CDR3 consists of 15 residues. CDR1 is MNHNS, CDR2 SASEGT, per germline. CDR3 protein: CANSDKGRFHQPQHF. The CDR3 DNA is TGTGCCAACAGTGACAAGGGCCGGTTTCATCAGCCCCAGCATTTT.

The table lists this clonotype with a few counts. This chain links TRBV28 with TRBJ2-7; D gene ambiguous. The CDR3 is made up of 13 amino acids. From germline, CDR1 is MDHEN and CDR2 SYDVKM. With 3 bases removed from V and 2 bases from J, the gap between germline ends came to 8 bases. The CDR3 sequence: CASSFRAPYEQYF. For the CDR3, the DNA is TGTGCCAGCAGTTTCCGGGCCCCCTACGAGCAGTACTTC.

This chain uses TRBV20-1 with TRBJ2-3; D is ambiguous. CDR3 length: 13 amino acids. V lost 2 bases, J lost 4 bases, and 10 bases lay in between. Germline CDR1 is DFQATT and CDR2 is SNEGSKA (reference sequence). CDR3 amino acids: CSARSPTPDTQYF. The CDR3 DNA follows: TGCAGTGCTAGATCCCCTACGCCAGATACGCAGTATTTT.

The DNA for the CDR3 is TGCAGTGCTAGAGTTGAACTGGGGATTCAAGAGACCCAGTACTTC. It codes for CSARVELGIQETQYF. This chain joins TRBV20-1 and TRBJ2-5, with D unresolved. This CDR3 spans 15 amino acids. Germline CDR1 reads DFQATT; CDR2 reads SNEGSKA (reference sequence). V was trimmed by 1 base and J by 2 bases, leaving 14 bases between them.

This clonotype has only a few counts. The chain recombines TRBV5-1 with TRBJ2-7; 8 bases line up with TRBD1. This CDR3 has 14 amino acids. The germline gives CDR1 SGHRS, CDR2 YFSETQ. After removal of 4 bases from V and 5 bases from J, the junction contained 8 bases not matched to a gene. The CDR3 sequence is CASSEGQGRNEQYF. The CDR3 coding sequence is TGCGCCAGCAGCGAAGGACAGGGTCGAAACGAGCAGTACTTC.